This TCR beta chain was sequenced in a study of regulatory T cells in long-lasting Graves disease. This clonotype was recorded many times. As yet, its antigen is unknown. General study findings and limits: Persistent Graves' patients had lower TCR diversity than newly diagnosed ones.

The time point: persistent/refractory GD, antithyroid drugs over 5 years with positive TRAb. PBMC-derived RNA was used for the TCR library. Per American Thyroid Association guidelines, Graves' disease was diagnosed. With iRepertoire HTBI primers and Arm-PCR of CDR3 regions, TCR beta libraries were built. From the multiplex PCR reads, TCRdb called clonotypes with MiXCR, one entry per CDR3 protein. The sample gives 450,000 or so distinct CDR3 sequences, less than 25% of which show up once; over 7.5% is in the top ten. Germline V gives CDR1 MNHEY, CDR2 SVGEGT. Losses at the gene ends were 5 bases for V and 4 bases for J; bases not matched to a gene: 10. The CDR3 is 17 amino acids.

The TCR originated in a female donor with Graves disease. J is TRBJ2-7 and V is TRBV6-2 or TRBV6-3, with 14 bases lining up with TRBD2. Sequencing was performed on peripheral blood mononuclear cells (PBMCs), taken when the disease was refractory, from a patient treated with antithyroid drugs. The CDR3 region has the DNA TGTGCCAGCAGTGCGTCAACCGGGACTAGCGGGAGTTACGAGCAGTACTTC. As protein: CASSASTGTSGSYEQYF.